This T cell receptor beta chain was identified in a study of T cells in localized non-small cell lung cancer. General study points: A higher density of T cells in blood coincided with extended overall survival. Heterogeneity stays possible, as sequencing covered only one tumor region. Clonality peaked in uninvolved adjacent lung rather than tumor.

This clone was seen a few times. Its antigen remains unidentified. Trimming shortened V by 10 bases and J by 5 bases, and 20 bases separated the two germline ends. Germline V gene data show CDR1 as MNHGY and CDR2 as SAAAGT. This CDR3 comprises 14 residues. Generated by immunoSEQ multiplex PCR, the TCRdb table keeps only in-frame clones and is missing some. The data show about a thousand clones, roughly a quarter seen once. The sequence was collected from a male donor at least 60 years old with stage II squamous cell lung carcinoma. The chain carries TRBV6-8 and TRBJ1-1; D may be TRBD1 (5 bases). The sample here was normal lung tissue next to the tumor, taken before any cancer treatment. Written as DNA, the CDR3 is TGTGCCACCAATTTGGGGCTTGGTGGAACTGAAGCTTTCTTT. Translation gives CATNLGLGGTEAFF.